This TCR beta chain was observed in a study of blood T cell repertoires in COVID-19. This table comes from immunoSEQ multiplex PCR, and its TCRdb copy is limited to in-frame clones, with some not included. The repertoire holds about 280,000 clones, approximately 85% seen once, with 1% in the top ten. This clone has a handful of counts. Sequencing input: PBMCs or T cells enriched from blood (not recorded which). The clonotype originates from a woman aged 25 to 39 who had recovered from COVID-19.

The chain's CDR3 is CASSLASAGLGYTF. The CDR3 DNA is TGTGCCAGCAGCTTAGCGTCGGCAGGGCTCGGCTACACCTTC. The genes are TRBV7-9 and TRBJ1-2; D possibly corresponds to TRBD1 (5 bases). CDR1 is SEHNR and CDR2 is FQNEAQ in the germline V gene (reference sequence). Trimming took 0 bases from V and 8 from J, leaving 13 bases between them. The CDR3 runs to 14 residues.